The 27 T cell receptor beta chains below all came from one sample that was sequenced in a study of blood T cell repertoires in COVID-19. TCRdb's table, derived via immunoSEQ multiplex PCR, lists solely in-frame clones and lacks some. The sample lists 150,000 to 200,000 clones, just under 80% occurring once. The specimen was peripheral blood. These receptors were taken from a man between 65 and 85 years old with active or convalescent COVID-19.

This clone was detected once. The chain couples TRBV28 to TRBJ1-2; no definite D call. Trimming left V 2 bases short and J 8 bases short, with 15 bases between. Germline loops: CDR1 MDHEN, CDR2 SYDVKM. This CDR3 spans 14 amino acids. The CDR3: CASSLDPAPGGYTF. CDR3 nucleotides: TGTGCCAGCAGTTTAGACCCCGCCCCGGGGGGCTACACCTTC.

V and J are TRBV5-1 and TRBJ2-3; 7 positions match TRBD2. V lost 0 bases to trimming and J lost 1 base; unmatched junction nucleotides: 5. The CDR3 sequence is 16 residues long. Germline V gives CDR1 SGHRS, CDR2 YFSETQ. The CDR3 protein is CASSLVGGSGTDTQYF. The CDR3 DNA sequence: TGCGCCAGCAGCTTGGTTGGCGGGAGTGGCACAGATACGCAGTATTTT.

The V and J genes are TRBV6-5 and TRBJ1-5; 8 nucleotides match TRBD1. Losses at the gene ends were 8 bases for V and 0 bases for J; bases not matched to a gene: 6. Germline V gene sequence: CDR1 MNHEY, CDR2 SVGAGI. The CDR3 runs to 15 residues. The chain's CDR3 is CASGQTGDSNQPQHF. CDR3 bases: TGTGCCAGCGGCCAGACAGGGGATAGCAATCAGCCCCAGCATTTT.

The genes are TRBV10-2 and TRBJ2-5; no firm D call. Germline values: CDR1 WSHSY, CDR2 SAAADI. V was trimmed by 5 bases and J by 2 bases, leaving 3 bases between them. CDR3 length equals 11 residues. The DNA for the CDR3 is TGCGCCAGCAGTCAACAAGAGACCCAGTACTTC. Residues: CASSQQETQYF.

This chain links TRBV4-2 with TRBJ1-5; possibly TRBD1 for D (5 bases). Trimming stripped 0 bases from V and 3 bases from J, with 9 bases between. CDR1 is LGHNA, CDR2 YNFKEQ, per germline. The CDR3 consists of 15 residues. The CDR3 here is CASSQDRGNNQPQHF. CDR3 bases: TGTGCCAGCAGCCAAGACCGGGGGAACAATCAGCCCCAGCATTTT.

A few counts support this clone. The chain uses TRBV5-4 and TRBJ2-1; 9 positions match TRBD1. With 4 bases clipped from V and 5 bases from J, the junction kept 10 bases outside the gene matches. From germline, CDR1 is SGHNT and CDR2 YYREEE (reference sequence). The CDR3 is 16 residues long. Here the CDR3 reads CASSTRTGESHNEQFF. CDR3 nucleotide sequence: TGTGCCAGCAGCACCCGGACAGGGGAGAGCCACAATGAGCAGTTCTTC.

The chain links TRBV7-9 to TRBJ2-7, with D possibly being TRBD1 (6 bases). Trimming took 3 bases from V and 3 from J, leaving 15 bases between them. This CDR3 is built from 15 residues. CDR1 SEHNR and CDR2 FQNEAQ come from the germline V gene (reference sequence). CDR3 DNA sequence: TGTGCCAGCAGCTTTGCCATGACAGGAGGCTACGAGCAGTACTTC. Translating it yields CASSFAMTGGYEQYF. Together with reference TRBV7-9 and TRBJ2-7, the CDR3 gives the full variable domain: DTGVSQNPRHKITKRGQNVTFRCDPISEHNRLYWYRQTLGQGPEFLTYFQNEAQLEKSRLLSDRFSAERPKGSFSTLEIQRTEQGDSAMYLCASSFAMTGGYEQYFGPGTRLTVT.

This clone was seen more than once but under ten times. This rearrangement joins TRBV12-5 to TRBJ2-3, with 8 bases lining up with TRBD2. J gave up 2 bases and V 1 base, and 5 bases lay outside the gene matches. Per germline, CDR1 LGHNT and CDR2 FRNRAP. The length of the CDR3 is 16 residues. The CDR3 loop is CASGLGLARSTDTQYF. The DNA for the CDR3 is TGTGCTAGTGGTTTGGGACTAGCGAGATCCACAGATACGCAGTATTTT. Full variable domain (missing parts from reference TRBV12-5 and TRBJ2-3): DARVTQTPRHKVTEMGQEVTMRCQPILGHNTVFWYRQTMMQGLELLAYFRNRAPLDDSGMPKDRFSAEMPDATLATLKIQPSEPRDSAVYFCASGLGLARSTDTQYFGPGTRLTVL.

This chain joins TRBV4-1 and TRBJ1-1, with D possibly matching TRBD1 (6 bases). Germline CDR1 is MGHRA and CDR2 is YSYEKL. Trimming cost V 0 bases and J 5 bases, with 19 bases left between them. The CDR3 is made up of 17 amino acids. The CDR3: CASSQDTSGHRRTEAFF. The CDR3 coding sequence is TGCGCCAGCAGCCAAGATACGTCGGGACATCGAAGGACTGAAGCTTTCTTT.

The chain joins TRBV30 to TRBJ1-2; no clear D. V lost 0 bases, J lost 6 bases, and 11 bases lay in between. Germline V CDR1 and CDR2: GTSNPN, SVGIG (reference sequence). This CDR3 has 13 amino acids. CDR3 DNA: TGTGCCTGGAGTGTACAGAGGAGGGATGGCTACACCTTC. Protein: CAWSVQRRDGYTF.

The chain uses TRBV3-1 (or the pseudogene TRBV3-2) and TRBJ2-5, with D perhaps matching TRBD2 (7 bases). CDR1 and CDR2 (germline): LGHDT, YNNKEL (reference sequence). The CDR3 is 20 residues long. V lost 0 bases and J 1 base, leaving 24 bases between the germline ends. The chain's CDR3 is CASSQDWGGALSQRQETQYF. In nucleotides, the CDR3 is TGTGCCAGCAGCCAAGACTGGGGGGGCGCCTTATCACAACGCCAAGAGACCCAGTACTTC.

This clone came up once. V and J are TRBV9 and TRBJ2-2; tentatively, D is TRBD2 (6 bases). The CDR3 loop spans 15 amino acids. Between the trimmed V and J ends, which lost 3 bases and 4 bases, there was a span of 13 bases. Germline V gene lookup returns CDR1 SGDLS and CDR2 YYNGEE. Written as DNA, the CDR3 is TGTGCCAGCAGCGGGGACTTTCTGGGCACCGGGGAGCTGTTTTTT. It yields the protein CASSGDFLGTGELFF.

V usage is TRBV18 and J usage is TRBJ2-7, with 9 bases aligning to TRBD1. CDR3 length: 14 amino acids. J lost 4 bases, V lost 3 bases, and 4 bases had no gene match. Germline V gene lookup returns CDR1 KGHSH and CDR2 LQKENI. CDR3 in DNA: TGTGCCAGCTCACCCGGGACAGGGATGTACGAGCAGTACTTC. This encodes CASSPGTGMYEQYF.

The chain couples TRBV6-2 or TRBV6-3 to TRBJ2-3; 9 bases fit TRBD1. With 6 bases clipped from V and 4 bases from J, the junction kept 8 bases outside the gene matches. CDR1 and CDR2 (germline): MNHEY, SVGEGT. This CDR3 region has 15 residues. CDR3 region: CASSRDRGLPDTQYF. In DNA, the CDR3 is TGTGCCAGCAGCCGCGACAGGGGGTTACCAGATACGCAGTATTTT.

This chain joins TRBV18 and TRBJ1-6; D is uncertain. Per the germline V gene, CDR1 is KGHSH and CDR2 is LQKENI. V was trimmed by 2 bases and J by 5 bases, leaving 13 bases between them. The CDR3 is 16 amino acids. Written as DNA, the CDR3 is TGTGCCAGCTCACCAAGTCGTACAGAAGATAATTCACCCCTCCACTTT. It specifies CASSPSRTEDNSPLHF.

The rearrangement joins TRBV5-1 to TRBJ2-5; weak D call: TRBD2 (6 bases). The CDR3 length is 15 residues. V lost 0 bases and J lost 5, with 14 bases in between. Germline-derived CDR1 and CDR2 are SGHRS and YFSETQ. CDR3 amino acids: CASSLEGRGEETQYF. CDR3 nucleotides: TGCGCCAGCAGCTTGGAAGGGCGGGGAGAGGAGACCCAGTACTTC.

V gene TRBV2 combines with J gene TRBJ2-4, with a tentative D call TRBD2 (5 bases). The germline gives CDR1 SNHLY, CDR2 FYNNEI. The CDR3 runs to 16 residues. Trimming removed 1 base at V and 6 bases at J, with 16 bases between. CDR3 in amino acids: CASSEVPGFAGNIQYF. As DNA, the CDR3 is TGTGCCAGCAGTGAAGTACCGGGATTCGCCGGAAACATTCAGTACTTC.

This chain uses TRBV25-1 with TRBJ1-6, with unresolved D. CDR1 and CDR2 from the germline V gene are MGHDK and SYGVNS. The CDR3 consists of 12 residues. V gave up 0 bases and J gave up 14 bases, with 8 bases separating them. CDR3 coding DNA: TGTGCCAGCAGTGAATATTTGTCCGCCCTCCACTTT. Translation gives CASSEYLSALHF.

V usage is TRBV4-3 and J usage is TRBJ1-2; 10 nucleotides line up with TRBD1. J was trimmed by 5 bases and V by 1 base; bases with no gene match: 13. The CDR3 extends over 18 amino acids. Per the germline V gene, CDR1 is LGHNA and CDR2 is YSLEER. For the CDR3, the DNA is TGCGCCAGCAGCCAAGGGACCGCCGGGACAGGGGACGGGTATGGCTACACCTTC. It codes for CASSQGTAGTGDGYGYTF.

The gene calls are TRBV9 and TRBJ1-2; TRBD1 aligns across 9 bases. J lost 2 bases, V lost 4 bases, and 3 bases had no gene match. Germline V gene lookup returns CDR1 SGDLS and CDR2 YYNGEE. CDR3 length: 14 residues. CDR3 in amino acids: CASSTGTGNYGYTF. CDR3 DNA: TGTGCCAGCAGCACCGGGACAGGGAACTATGGCTACACCTTC.

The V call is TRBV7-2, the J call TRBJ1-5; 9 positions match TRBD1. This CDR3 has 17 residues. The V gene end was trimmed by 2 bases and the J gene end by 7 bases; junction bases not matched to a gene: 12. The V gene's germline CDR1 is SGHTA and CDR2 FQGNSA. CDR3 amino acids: CASSLNPGGQGSQPQHF. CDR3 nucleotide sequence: TGTGCCAGCAGCTTAAATCCCGGGGGACAGGGATCCCAGCCCCAGCATTTT. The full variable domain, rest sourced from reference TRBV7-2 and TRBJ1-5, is GAGVSQSPSNKVTEKGKDVELRCDPISGHTALYWYRQSLGQGLEFLIYFQGNSAPDKSGLPSDRFSAERTGGSVSTLTIQRTQQEDSAVYLCASSLNPGGQGSQPQHFGDGTRLSIL.

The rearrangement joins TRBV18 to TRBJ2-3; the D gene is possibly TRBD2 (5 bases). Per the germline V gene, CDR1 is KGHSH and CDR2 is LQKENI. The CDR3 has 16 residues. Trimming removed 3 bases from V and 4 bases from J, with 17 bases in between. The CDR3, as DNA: TGTGCCAGCTCACCTTATTCGGGCCAAGCGGCAGATACGCAGTATTTT. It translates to CASSPYSGQAADTQYF.

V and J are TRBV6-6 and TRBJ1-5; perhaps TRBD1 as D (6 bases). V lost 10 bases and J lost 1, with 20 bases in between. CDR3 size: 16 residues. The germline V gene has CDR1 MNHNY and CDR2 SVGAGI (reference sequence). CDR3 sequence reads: CATHPGQTRSNQPQHF. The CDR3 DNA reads TGTGCCACCCACCCCGGACAGACAAGAAGCAATCAGCCCCAGCATTTT.

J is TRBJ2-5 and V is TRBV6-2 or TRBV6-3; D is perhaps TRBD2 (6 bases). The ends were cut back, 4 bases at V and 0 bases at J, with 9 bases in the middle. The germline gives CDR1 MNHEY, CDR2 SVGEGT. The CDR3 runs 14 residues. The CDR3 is CASSSGLYQETQYF. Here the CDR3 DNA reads TGTGCCAGCAGTTCGGGACTGTACCAAGAGACCCAGTACTTC.

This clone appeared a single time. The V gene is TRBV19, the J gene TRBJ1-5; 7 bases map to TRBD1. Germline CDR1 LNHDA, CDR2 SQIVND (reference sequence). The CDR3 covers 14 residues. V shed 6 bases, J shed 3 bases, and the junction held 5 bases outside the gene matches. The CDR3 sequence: CASRGGQPNQPQHF. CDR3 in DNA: TGTGCCAGTAGGGGGGGACAGCCCAATCAGCCCCAGCATTTT. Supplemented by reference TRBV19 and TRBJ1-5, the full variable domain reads DGGITQSPKYLFRKEGQNVTLSCEQNLNHDAMYWYRQDPGQGLRLIYYSQIVNDFQKGDIAEGYSVSREKKESFPLTVTSAQKNPTAFYLCASRGGQPNQPQHFGDGTRLSIL.

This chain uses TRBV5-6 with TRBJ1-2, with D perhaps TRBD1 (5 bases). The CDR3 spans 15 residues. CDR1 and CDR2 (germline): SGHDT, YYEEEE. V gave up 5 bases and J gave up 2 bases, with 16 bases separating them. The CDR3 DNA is TGTGCCAGCAGACCATATCCCACAGGAAACTATGGCTACACCTTC. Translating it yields CASRPYPTGNYGYTF.

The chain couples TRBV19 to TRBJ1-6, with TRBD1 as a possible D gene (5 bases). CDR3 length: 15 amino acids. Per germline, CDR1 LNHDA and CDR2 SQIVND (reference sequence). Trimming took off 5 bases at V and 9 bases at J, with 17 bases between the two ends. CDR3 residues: CASSPRVGVSSPLHF. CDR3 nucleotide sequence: TGTGCCAGTAGTCCACGTGTAGGGGTATCTTCACCCCTCCACTTT.